The clone carrying this T cell receptor beta chain came up once. The germline gives CDR1 SGHTA, CDR2 FQGTGA. The CDR3 runs to 16 residues. The junction had 7 bases not matched to a gene; V was cut back by 2 bases and J by 4 bases. Reverse transcribed after extraction, RNA yielded cDNA as the sequencing template. Profiling relied on immunoSEQ multiplex PCR, and the TCRdb table lists in-frame clones only, not all of them. The sample yields roughly 15,000 clones, about three fifths seen once. The data belong to a study of CD8+ T cells in alopecia areata. Study overall: For the treated group, dosing was oral tofacitinib at 5 to 10 mg twice daily.

Patients with alopecia areata provided lesional scalp punch biopsies as well as peripheral blood. This TCR was recovered from a human donor with alopecia areata. The rearrangement joins TRBV7-3 to TRBJ2-3; 9 bases are a match to TRBD2. Source material: skin. The CDR3 coding sequence is TGTGCCAGCAGCTTACGCAGCGGGAGGAGCGCAGATACGCAGTATTTT. Its translation is CASSLRSGRSADTQYF.